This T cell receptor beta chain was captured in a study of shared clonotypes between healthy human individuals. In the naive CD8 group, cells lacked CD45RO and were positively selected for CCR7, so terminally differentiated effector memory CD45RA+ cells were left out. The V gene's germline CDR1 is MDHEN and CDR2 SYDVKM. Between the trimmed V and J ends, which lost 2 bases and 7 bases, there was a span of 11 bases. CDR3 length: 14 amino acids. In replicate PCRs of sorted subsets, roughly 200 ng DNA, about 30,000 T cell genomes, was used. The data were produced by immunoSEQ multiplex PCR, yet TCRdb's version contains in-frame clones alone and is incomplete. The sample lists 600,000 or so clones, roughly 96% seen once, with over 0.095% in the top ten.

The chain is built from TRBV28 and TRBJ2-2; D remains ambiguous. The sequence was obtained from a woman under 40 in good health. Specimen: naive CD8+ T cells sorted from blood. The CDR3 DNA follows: TGTGCCAGCAGTTTACTCTTGTTTGGCGGGGAGCTGTTTTTT. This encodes CASSLLLFGGELFF.